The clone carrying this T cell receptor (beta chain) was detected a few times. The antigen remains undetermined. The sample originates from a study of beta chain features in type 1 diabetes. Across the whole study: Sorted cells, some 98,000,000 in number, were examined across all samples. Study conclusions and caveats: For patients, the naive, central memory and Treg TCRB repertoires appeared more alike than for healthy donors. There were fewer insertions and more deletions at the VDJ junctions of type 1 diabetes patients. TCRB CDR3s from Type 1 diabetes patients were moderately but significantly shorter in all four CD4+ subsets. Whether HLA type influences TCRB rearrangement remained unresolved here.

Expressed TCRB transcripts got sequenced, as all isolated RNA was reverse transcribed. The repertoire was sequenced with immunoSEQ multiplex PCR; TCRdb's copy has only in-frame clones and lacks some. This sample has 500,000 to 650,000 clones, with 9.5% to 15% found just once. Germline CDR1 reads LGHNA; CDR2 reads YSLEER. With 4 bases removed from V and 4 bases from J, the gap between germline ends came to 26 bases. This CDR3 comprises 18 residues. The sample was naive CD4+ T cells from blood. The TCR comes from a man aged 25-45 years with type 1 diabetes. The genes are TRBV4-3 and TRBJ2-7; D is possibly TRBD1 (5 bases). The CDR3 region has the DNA TGCGCCAGCAGCCTCAATGGCCCCCAGGGTGGTGCGGTGTACGAGCAGTACTTC. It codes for CASSLNGPQGGAVYEQYF.